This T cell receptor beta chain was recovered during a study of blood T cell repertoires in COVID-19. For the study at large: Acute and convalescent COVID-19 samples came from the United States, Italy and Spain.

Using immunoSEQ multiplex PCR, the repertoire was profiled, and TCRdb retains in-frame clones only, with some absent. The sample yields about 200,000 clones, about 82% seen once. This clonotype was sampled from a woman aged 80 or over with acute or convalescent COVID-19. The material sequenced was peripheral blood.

The CDR3 DNA follows: TGTGCCAGCAGTACCCTACTAGCGGGGGGCCGAGATACGCAGTATTTT. Its protein is CASSTLLAGGRDTQYF. The gene calls are TRBV6-2 or TRBV6-3 and TRBJ2-3; 12 bases are shared with TRBD2. The CDR3 has 16 amino acids. Germline loops: CDR1 MNHEY, CDR2 SVGEGT. J gave up 5 bases and V 5 bases, and 8 bases lay outside the gene matches.